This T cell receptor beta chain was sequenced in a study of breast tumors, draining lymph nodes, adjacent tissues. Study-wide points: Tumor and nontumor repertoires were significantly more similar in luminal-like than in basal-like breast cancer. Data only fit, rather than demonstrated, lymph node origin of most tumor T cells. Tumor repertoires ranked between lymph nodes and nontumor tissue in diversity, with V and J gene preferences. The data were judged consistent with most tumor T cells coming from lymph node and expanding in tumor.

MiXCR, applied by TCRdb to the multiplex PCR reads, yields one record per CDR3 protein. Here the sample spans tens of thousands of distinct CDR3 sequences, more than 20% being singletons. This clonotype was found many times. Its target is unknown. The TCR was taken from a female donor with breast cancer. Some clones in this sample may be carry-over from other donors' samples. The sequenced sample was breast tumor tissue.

The CDR3 DNA follows: TGTGCCACCAGTGACCATACACAGGGTAACAATCAGCCCCAGCATTTT. Its translation is CATSDHTQGNNQPQHF. The chain has TRBV24-1 and TRBJ1-5, with D perhaps TRBD1 (6 bases). Trimming cost V 4 bases and J 3 bases, with 15 bases left between them. The germline gives CDR1 KGHDR, CDR2 SFDVKD. This CDR3 comprises 16 residues.